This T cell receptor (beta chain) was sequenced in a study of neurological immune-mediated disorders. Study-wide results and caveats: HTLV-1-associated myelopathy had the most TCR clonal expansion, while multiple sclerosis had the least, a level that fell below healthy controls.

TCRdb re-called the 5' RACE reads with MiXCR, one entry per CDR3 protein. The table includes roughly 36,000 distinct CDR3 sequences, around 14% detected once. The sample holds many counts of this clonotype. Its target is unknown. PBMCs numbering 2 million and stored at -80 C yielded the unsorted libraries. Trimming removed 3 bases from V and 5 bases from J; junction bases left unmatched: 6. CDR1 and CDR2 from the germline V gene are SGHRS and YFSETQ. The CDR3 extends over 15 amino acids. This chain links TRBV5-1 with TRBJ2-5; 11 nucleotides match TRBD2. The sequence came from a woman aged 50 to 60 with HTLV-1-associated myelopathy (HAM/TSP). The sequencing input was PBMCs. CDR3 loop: CASSYSGGAGETQYF. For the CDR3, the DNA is TGCGCCAGCAGCTATAGCGGGGGGGCCGGGGAGACCCAGTACTTC.